This T cell receptor (beta chain) was sequenced during a study of blood T cell repertoires in COVID-19 (dated by TCRdb to the early 2020s). In terms of the full investigation: Samples from collaborators originated in the United States, Italy and Spain and spanned both the acute and convalescent phases of COVID-19. Where available, HLA class I and class II types were taken from metadata supplied by the sample provider and were not determined by assay-based typing. Sample metadata almost always included a de-identified subject ID, COVID-19 status, age in years and sex. The samples were drawn from the first 160 participants of the ongoing ImmuneRACE study and from roughly 1,300 subjects provided by 6 global collaborators. The repertoires were released in a freely available public database intended as a resource for research on the immune response to SARS-CoV-2. The prospective study material was composed of cDNA or gDNA derived from T cells, B-cell-depleted T cells, or PBMCs. Deeply sampled blood TCRbeta repertoires from subjects exposed to, actively infected with, or recovered from COVID-19 were included in the dataset.

TCRbeta CDR3 regions were amplified from genomic DNA by means of the immunoSEQ Assay, a bias-controlled multiplex PCR. Under the source paper's analysis protocol: Within the assay, amplification of reference gene primers was used to estimate how many nucleated cells each sample contained. To quantify the absolute abundance of each unique TCRbeta CDR3 rearrangement, sequence reads were collapsed and filtered. For each sample, productive Simpson clonality was calculated as the square root of Simpson's diversity index across productive rearrangements. Entries here come from immuneACCESS through TCRdb and include only in-frame sequences with V and J called. Some clones fail to appear in such tables; in the studies checked, an unresolved V gene covers under half of the shortfall, and the cause of the remainder is unknown. V and J calls and clone size are given by that table; D and trimming were obtained from the DNA. The table for this sample lists roughly 30,000 clones; 85% of them were counted only once. In total, the top ten clones hold about 14% of the sample.

Points the paper makes about the study in general: Clinical and demographic metadata were provided uncurated, with the amount varying by source and participant.

The CDR3, from cysteine to phenylalanine, totals 14 residues. Left in the record is the CDR3 DNA by itself, 42 bases read in frame from the first base. Relative to germline, V is 6 bases shorter and J is 8 bases shorter, with 17 bases between their ends. In the germline V gene, CDR1 corresponds to SNHLY and CDR2 to FYNNEI. Whole blood was collected in K2EDTA tubes by collaborating institutions according to the institutions' own protocols. For TCRbeta analysis, collaborators shipped samples as frozen whole blood, isolated PBMCs, or DNA extracted from either of those sample types. Only one count was recorded for this clone. This clone's antigen is unknown. No base-level quality is on record; no much larger clone is a single base apart.

The sequencing input was peripheral blood. The receptor was derived from a human donor with acute or convalescent COVID-19. The donor label of this sample is uncertain. Here the chain combines TRBV2 and TRBJ2-1; the D region possibly corresponds to TRBD1 (6 bases align). In nucleotides, the sequence is TGTGCCAGCAGCGACCAGGGGACCGGCGATGAGCAGTTCTTC. Translation gives CASSDQGTGDEQFF.